The present T cell receptor beta chain was sequenced within a study of cytomegalovirus exposure and HLA in healthy donors (dated by TCRdb to about 2017). For the wider study: An earlier analysis of several hundred of the donors reported approximately 300 Gb of sequence data and roughly 100 million unique TCR beta sequences from roughly 200 million T cells. An early release covering roughly 640 HLA-typed donors comprised roughly 300 gigabases of sequencing data and some 79 million unique TCR sequences. The genetic ancestry cluster associated with self-reported Caucasian donors included around four fifths of the roughly 400 genotyped donors. Typing coverage varied by locus: roughly 629-630 donors for A, B, C, DRB1 and DQB1; more than 500 for DQA1; 606 for DPA1; 450 to 480 for DPB1. To decide whether each TCR beta V gene segment behaved as functional or pseudogenic, an earlier analysis of approximately 600 of the donors relied on high-throughput TCR beta sequencing. Genome-wide SNP genotypes for about 60% of the roughly 700 donors were used in a later genetic analysis, which treated that subset as a discovery cohort. On average, roughly 250,000 unique TCR beta nucleotide sequences were sequenced per donor among roughly 430 genotyped donors of the cohort, with 15% to 20% of those sequences being non-productive. Four or five DR-DQ haplotypes were handled as single units for association and clustering, since linkage in the cohort was strong. HLA typing covered class I and class II loci at four-digit resolution. The study aimed to test whether cataloging public T cell receptors could reveal signatures of past pathogen exposure. Every repertoire in the discovery cohort had been generated on one and the same sequencing platform. To predict cytomegalovirus infection status, the study brought together high-throughput TCR immunosequencing, statistical association of individual TCRs with disease status, and machine learning. The later analysis used no new phenotypic data to find candidate immune exposures, relying instead on TCR beta sequences and their occurrence across donors. Donor age, sex, ethnicity and CMV serostatus were compiled alongside the repertoire data. A later analysis re-analyzed previously published TCR beta repertoires from 500 to 700 donors and added high-resolution HLA genotyping to study TCR occurrence patterns. The study profiled the T cell repertoires of some 610 subjects by immunosequencing and related them to cytomegalovirus serostatus. A separate validation cohort of roughly 120 different subjects was used in addition to the roughly 670-subject first cohort.

The cohort comprised hundreds of healthy bone marrow donors. Cohort members were all nominally healthy when sampled, although unrecorded immune exposures were likely present. The donor tested CMV seropositive and was one of the 289 seropositive cohort members. Every donor gave a peripheral blood sample, and the peripheral blood mononuclear cells from that sample were used for TCR beta sequencing. The Qiagen DNeasy Blood Extraction Kit was used to extract genomic DNA from the blood cell samples. The library was produced with the immunoSEQ multiplex PCR assay. A mixture of 60 forward primers for TCR Vbeta segments and 13 reverse primers for TCR Jbeta segments was used in the multiplex PCR. The CDR3 region of rearranged TCR beta genes was amplified from genomic DNA by a multiplex PCR assay. Amplified TCR beta libraries were sequenced as 87-base-pair reads on the Illumina HiSeq System. Regarding the original processing steps: In a later analysis, 70 million to 95 million unique TCR beta chains were counted across the approximately 640 repertoires, and roughly 11 million of these chains were shared by at least two donors. To remove PCR and sequencing errors, raw reads were error-corrected and collapsed into unique sequences using a nearest-neighbor algorithm that merged closely related sequences. V, D and J gene segments were assigned by aligning CDR3 sequences to IMGT reference sequences. For a sequence to be retained, a match of at least six nucleotides to both a V gene segment and a J gene segment was required. Rearrangements were called productive when the CDR3 lacked stop codons and stayed in frame with V and J; all others were non-productive. CDR3 was defined according to IMGT convention as the region running from the second conserved V-encoded cysteine to the conserved J-encoded phenylalanine. The earlier analysis of approximately 500 of the donors excluded sequences that lacked an unambiguous match to a single V gene segment. An earlier analysis of some 610 of the donors called V segments functional above 56.7% productive rearrangements and segregating when the between-donor standard deviation exceeded 5%. A statistical classification framework was built to diagnose cytomegalovirus status from the catalog of TCR beta chain sequences. A later analysis assigned V and J genes by comparing TCR nucleotide sequences with IMGT/GENE-DB human TR gene sequences. In a later analysis, CDR3 sequences and most-parsimonious VDJ recombination scenarios were assigned using the TCRdist pipeline. A later analysis defined each TCR beta chain by its CDR3 amino acid sequence plus V-gene family, and excluded reads lacking a unique V-gene family. In a later analysis, some 600 highly shared, low-generation-probability nucleotide sequences were removed to address suspected cross-contamination and a sequencing artifact. In a later analysis, a clonal expansion index for each public chain was calculated from normalized within-repertoire ranks of inferred template counts. In a later analysis, generation probabilities were computed with a VDJ recombination model fitted to out-of-frame rearrangements, and the resulting probabilities were checked against IGoR. In a later analysis, TCR-TCR, TCR-HLA and TCR-CMV co-occurrence was scored with hypergeometric tests, and a repertoire-size bias correction was applied to TCR pairs. To estimate false discovery rates, a later analysis permuted the HLA or CMV assignments 20 times. In a later analysis, co-occurring TCRs were grouped using DBSCAN, and TCRdist sequence similarity was added for clustering within HLA-allele-positive subsets. Co-occurrence clustering excluded repertoires with fewer than 30,000 or more than 120,000 public chains, plus five with anomalous nucleotide sharing. The clones in this table, taken by TCRdb from immuneACCESS, are in-frame only. Not every clone is retained; where verified, under half of the shortfall comes from an unresolved V gene, and the cause of the rest is unknown. The V and J calls and clone size come from that table; D and trimming were worked out from the DNA. The sample records about 38,000 clones, 66% of which are singletons. The ten largest make up around 18% of the sample.

Comment on this clone: Its antigen is currently not known. No base-level quality is on record; no much larger clone is a single base apart.

Overall study results and their limits: A cluster of highly shared sequence variants was judged likely to represent a technical artifact of the sequencing pipeline. Cytomegalovirus status was reported to be diagnosed by the classifier with high specificity and sensitivity in both the original and validation cohorts. According to a later analysis, TCR association rates differed among HLA loci, with DRB1 alleles showing the most associated TCRs and HLA-C alleles showing the fewest. Only TCR beta chains were sequenced in this cohort, and the absence of alpha or paired-chain data limited detectable features. Most TCR sequences were seen in very few donors, while some public TCRs were found in many individuals. Because HLA typing was unavailable for some donors at each locus, only the typed subset was used in association tests. A later analysis found that HLA-associated TCR beta chains were more clonally expanded and had lower generation probabilities than equally common non-associated chains. An earlier analysis of around 600 of the donors showed that most TCR beta V segments appeared in productive rearrangements either about 87% or about 30% of the time, which broadly matched IMGT annotations. At a false discovery rate of 0.05, a later analysis linked under 20,000 TCR beta sequences to specific HLA alleles. When HLA alleles, especially DR and DQ, strongly co-occurred, TCR associations were difficult to assign to individual alleles. Presence/absence analyses assumed roughly uniform sequencing depth across donors, an assumption that may not hold. The study listed 150 to 200 TCR beta chains as associated with cytomegalovirus. A later analysis found that most CMV-associated TCR beta chains appeared HLA-restricted, with HLA associations seemingly driven largely by CMV exposure. The authors suggested that the approach could potentially be extended to other disease states and immunological phenotypes. In vitro tests confirmed that a few of the cytomegalovirus-associated TCR beta chains recognize cytomegalovirus antigens. A further reported finding was that TCR beta sequences accurately predicted the HLA-A and HLA-B alleles for most subjects in the first cohort. Some IMGT-functional V segments, including TRBV6-2 and TRBV6-3, could not be told apart with the 87-base-pair reads, so those segments were excluded. V-gene and J-gene trimming of TCR beta chains was associated with a missense DCLRE1C variant in a later genetic analysis, and the association was replicated in an independent cohort. Compared with the approximately 700-donor mean, donors in an Asian-associated ancestry cluster had fewer N-insertions in productive TCRs, according to a later genetic analysis. Correlated functional status among segregating V segments might be attributable to linkage disequilibrium, but an unknown experimental factor could not be ruled out. Immune exposure information for the cohort was limited to CMV serostatus. The earlier analysis of 450 to 700 of the donors excluded over 15 rarely observed V segments, including chromosome 9 orphons, because counts were too low. A later analysis reported that several top co-occurrence clusters appeared linked to parvovirus B19, influenza, CMV and Epstein-Barr virus.

The germline V gene specifies MNHEY as CDR1 and SVGAGI as CDR2. V was cut back by 5 bases and J by 6 bases, leaving a gap of 17 bases between them. Inclusive of the bounding cysteine and phenylalanine, the CDR3 is 15 residues long. The read is trimmed to its CDR3 DNA, 45 bases read in frame from base 1. The TCR sequence derives from a man over 45 in good health and CMV-seropositive. The receptor chain draws on TRBV6-5 and TRBJ1-5, and possibly TRBD1, on 5 matching bases. Sequenced sample: PBMCs. The nucleotide sequence reads as follows: TGTGCCAGCAGTCGCGCCCAGGGTTCGGGTCAGCCCCAGCATTTT. Translated, this gives CASSRAQGSGQPQHF.